Following are 23 T cell receptor beta chains from one sample sequenced in a study of CD8 T cells in Susac syndrome. RNA, at about 0.45 to 1 ug, was reverse transcribed with random hexamers. TCRdb analysed the immunoSEQ multiplex PCR reads with MiXCR anew, one entry per CDR3 protein. The sample includes about 300,000 distinct CDR3 sequences, roughly 90% of them seen just once. The sequencing sample was made of CD8+ T cells from PBMCs. These receptors came from a human donor with multiple sclerosis.

This chain joins TRBV28 and TRBJ2-7; 9 bases line up with TRBD2. Germline V lookup: CDR1 MDHEN, CDR2 SYDVKM. The CDR3 consists of 16 residues. The J segment lost 7 bases and the V segment lost 2 bases, leaving 12 bases of the junction unmatched. Written as DNA, the CDR3 is TGTGCCAGCAGTTTAATGCCTAGCGGGACTGTCGGGGAGCAGTACTTC. Amino acids: CASSLMPSGTVGEQYF. Together with reference TRBV28 and TRBJ2-7, the CDR3 gives the full variable domain: DVKVTQSSRYLVKRTGEKVFLECVQDMDHENMFWYRQDPGLGLRLIYFSYDVKMKEKGDIPEGYSVSREKKERFSLILESASTNQTSMYLCASSLMPSGTVGEQYFGPGTRLTVT.

The J gene is TRBJ2-3, the V gene TRBV7-6; possible D gene TRBD2, 6 bases. Germline V gene sequence: CDR1 SGHVS, CDR2 FNYEAQ. The ends were cut back, 5 bases at V and 5 bases at J, with 20 bases in the middle. The CDR3 totals 16 residues. CDR3 sequence: CASSPPGRGPEDTQYF. The CDR3 bases are TGTGCCAGCAGCCCCCCGGGGCGGGGCCCGGAAGATACGCAGTATTTT.

The table lists this clonotype with a count of one. This chain connects TRBV29-1 to TRBJ2-7, with TRBD1 identical over 7 bases. The CDR3 sequence is 13 residues long. V lost 4 bases to trimming and J lost 6 bases; unmatched junction nucleotides: 9. Germline-derived CDR1 and CDR2 are SQVTM and ANQGSEA. The CDR3 region is CSVGRDSRLEQYF. In DNA, the CDR3 is TGCAGCGTTGGTCGGGACAGTCGGCTCGAGCAGTACTTC.

The V gene is TRBV7-9, the J gene TRBJ2-5, with D possibly TRBD2 on 6 matching bases. The germline V and J ends were trimmed by 2 bases and 9 bases, with 10 bases remaining between them. CDR1 is SEHNR, CDR2 FQNEAQ, per germline (reference sequence). The CDR3 is 12 amino acids. The CDR3 spells CASSLLGEAQYF. The CDR3 DNA sequence: TGTGCCAGCAGCTTACTAGGGGAGGCCCAGTACTTC.

The chain combines TRBV30 with TRBJ2-5; D is perhaps TRBD2 (6 bases). V was shortened by 0 bases and J by 2 bases, with 16 bases between the two germline ends. Germline-derived CDR1 and CDR2 are GTSNPN and SVGIG (reference sequence). The length of the CDR3 is 16 residues. The CDR3 DNA is TGTGCCTGGAGTGTAAAGGGAGGAACAGGACAAGAGACCCAGTACTTC. The encoded protein is CAWSVKGGTGQETQYF.

DNA for the CDR3: TGTGCCAGCAGCCATGAACAGGTTCGGGTACGGTACTTC. The encoded protein is CASSHEQVRVRYF. This chain connects TRBV14 to TRBJ2-5; perhaps TRBD1 as D (5 bases). The CDR3 loop spans 13 amino acids. V was pared by 3 bases and J by 13 bases, with 18 bases between. Germline-derived CDR1 and CDR2 are SGHDN and FVKESK.

The V call is TRBV4-1, the J call TRBJ2-2; tentatively, D is TRBD1 or TRBD2 (5 bases each). The V gene lost 0 bases and the J gene lost 3 bases, with 17 bases spanning the gap. This CDR3 has 18 residues. The germline V gene has CDR1 MGHRA and CDR2 YSYEKL. Here the CDR3 reads CASSQEEGSELDTGELFF. The CDR3 DNA is TGCGCCAGCAGCCAAGAAGAGGGGTCTGAGTTGGACACCGGGGAGCTGTTTTTT.

The chain carries TRBV7-9 and TRBJ2-7; D remains ambiguous. Germline values: CDR1 SEHNR, CDR2 FQNEAQ (reference sequence). This CDR3 spans 12 amino acids. The V end was cut by 3 bases, the J end by 3 bases, with 6 bases between. The CDR3 nucleotides read TGTGCCAGCAGCTTCCGAGACTACGAGCAGTACTTC. Encoded protein: CASSFRDYEQYF.

V is TRBV29-1 and J is TRBJ2-2; possibly TRBD2 for D (5 bases). The CDR3 is 10 amino acids. The V and J ends lost 7 bases and 8 bases respectively, with 8 bases between them. Germline CDR1 SQVTM, CDR2 ANQGSEA. The CDR3, as DNA: TGCAGCGCCCGGGATGGGGAGCTGTTTTTT. This translates into CSARDGELFF.

In nucleotides, the CDR3 is TGCAGTGCTAGAGCCTCCGGACTAGCAAGAAGCGCTAGGGTCTACGAGCAGTACTTC. Its protein product is CSARASGLARSARVYEQYF. The rearrangement joins TRBV20-1 to TRBJ2-7, with 8 positions matching TRBD2. With 1 base clipped from V and 3 bases from J, the junction kept 20 bases outside the gene matches. The CDR3 is made up of 19 amino acids. Germline CDR1 is DFQATT and CDR2 is SNEGSKA (reference sequence).

This sequence joins TRBV4-2 and TRBJ2-7; 8 bases match TRBD2. V lost 0 bases and J lost 2; bases outside the gene matches: 6. Germline values: CDR1 LGHNA, CDR2 YNFKEQ. The CDR3 consists of 16 residues. CDR3 sequence: CASSQEGAGVPYEQYF. CDR3 nucleotide sequence: TGTGCCAGCAGCCAAGAGGGAGCGGGGGTACCCTACGAGCAGTACTTC.

The CDR3 sequence: CASSQDWSGTEAFF. Written as DNA, the CDR3 is TGTGCCAGCAGCCAAGATTGGTCTGGCACTGAAGCTTTCTTT. The rearrangement joins TRBV3-1 to TRBJ1-1; no reliable D call. The V and J ends lost 0 bases and 4 bases respectively, with 9 bases between them. Germline assignment: CDR1 LGHDT and CDR2 YNNKEL (reference sequence). The CDR3 is made up of 14 amino acids.

The chain has TRBV2 and TRBJ2-1; D is unresolved. This CDR3 has 13 residues. Per the germline V gene, CDR1 is SNHLY and CDR2 is FYNNEI. V lost 2 bases to trimming and J lost 5 bases, with 7 bases between them. The CDR3: CASSERLDNEQFF. Written as DNA, the CDR3 is TGTGCCAGCAGTGAACGGCTGGACAATGAGCAGTTCTTC.

This clonotype was picked up one time. The chain couples TRBV20-1 to TRBJ2-2; 9 bases map to TRBD2. The germline gives CDR1 DFQATT, CDR2 SNEGSKA (reference sequence). The trim removed 0 bases at V and 3 bases at J, leaving 5 bases unmatched. The CDR3 totals 16 residues. The CDR3 DNA sequence: TGCAGTGCTAGAGATGTGGTAGCGGGGGACACCGGGGAGCTGTTTTTT. It is translated as CSARDVVAGDTGELFF.

V usage is TRBV20-1 and J usage is TRBJ2-7, with 9 positions matching TRBD1. With V trimmed by 8 bases and J by 0 bases, 5 bases remained unmatched. This CDR3 comprises 13 residues. The germline V gene has CDR1 DFQATT and CDR2 SNEGSKA (reference sequence). The CDR3 is CSLRTGVSYEQYF. The CDR3 DNA is TGCAGTCTACGGACAGGGGTCTCCTACGAGCAGTACTTC.

The chain recombines TRBV7-2 with TRBJ2-7; D remains ambiguous. The ends were cut back, 5 bases at V and 0 bases at J, with 5 bases in the middle. The CDR3 contains 12 residues. The germline V gene has CDR1 SGHTA and CDR2 FQGNSA. CDR3 in amino acids: CASSKDSYEQYF. CDR3 nucleotides: TGTGCCAGCAGCAAAGACTCCTACGAGCAGTACTTC.

This chain joins TRBV4-3 and TRBJ2-7, with D maybe TRBD1 (6 bases). This CDR3 is 15 amino acids long. V was pared by 0 bases and J by 4 bases, with 13 bases between. CDR1 and CDR2 from the germline V gene are LGHNA and YSLEER. The CDR3 DNA sequence: TGCGCCAGCAGCCAAGAAACAGGGCACCCTTACGAGCAGTACTTC. Translation: CASSQETGHPYEQYF.

This chain uses TRBV7-9 with TRBJ2-7; D call uncertain. This CDR3 is built from 14 residues. Germline loops: CDR1 SEHNR, CDR2 FQNEAQ (reference sequence). Between the trimmed V and J ends, which lost 7 bases and 1 base, there was a span of 14 bases. CDR3: CASTPSDSSYEQYF. The DNA of the CDR3 is TGTGCCAGCACCCCCTCGGATTCTTCCTACGAGCAGTACTTC.

The rearrangement uses TRBV6-2 or TRBV6-3 and TRBJ2-1, with D perhaps matching TRBD2 (5 bases). This CDR3 is built from 14 residues. CDR1 MNHEY and CDR2 SVGEGT come from the germline V gene. Trimming removed 0 bases at V and 8 bases at J, with 11 bases between. CDR3 coding DNA: TGTGCCAGCAGTTACTCCGGGCCCGGGGATGAGCAGTTCTTC. Translated: CASSYSGPGDEQFF.

The rearrangement joins TRBV20-1 to TRBJ1-4; TRBD1 might be the D (6 bases). Per the germline V gene, CDR1 is DFQATT and CDR2 is SNEGSKA (reference sequence). Trimming removed 7 bases at V and 7 bases at J, with 25 bases between. There are 16 residues in the CDR3. As DNA, the CDR3 is TGCAGTGGCTCCTCCACAGGGACAACCCTACTTGAAAAACTGTTTTTT. Protein sequence: CSGSSTGTTLLEKLFF.

This clonotype was seen only a few times. The V gene is TRBV7-9, the J gene TRBJ1-2; D is unclear. V was trimmed by 1 base and J by 9 bases, leaving 9 bases between them. This CDR3 spans 12 amino acids. Looked up from germline, CDR1 is SEHNR and CDR2 is FQNEAQ (reference sequence). The CDR3 DNA follows: TGTGCCAGCAGCTTAGTAGATGATCGCTACACCTTC. This translates into CASSLVDDRYTF.

This sequence joins TRBV10-3 and TRBJ1-5, with TRBD1 matching 9 bases. This CDR3 comprises 18 residues. V lost 5 bases, J lost 6 bases, and 17 bases stayed unmatched. The germline gives CDR1 ENHRY, CDR2 SYGVKD. CDR3 DNA: TGTGCCATCAGTAGTACATGGTACAGGGGGCCCGCGGGTCAGCCCCAGCATTTT. Translation: CAISSTWYRGPAGQPQHF.

The CDR3 sequence: CSARTGGEQFF. CDR3 coding DNA: TGCAGTGCTAGAACAGGGGGTGAGCAGTTCTTC. The J gene is TRBJ2-1, the V gene TRBV20-1; TRBD1 matches at 8 bases. Germline V gene lookup returns CDR1 DFQATT and CDR2 SNEGSKA (reference sequence). The ends lost 2 bases at V and 9 bases at J; junction bases unmatched: 0. The CDR3 is 11 residues long.